One and the same sample provided the 3 T cell receptor beta chains below, sequenced in a study of CD4+ T cells in melanoma. Some clones are missing from TCRdb's copy, which holds only in-frame ones; the method was immunoSEQ multiplex PCR. The sample contains roughly 18,000 clones, roughly 85% of which appear only once. Source material: cells from a culture (not recorded whether cultured in vitro). These receptor sequences come from a human donor with melanoma.

This clone was recorded once. V usage is TRBV6-5 and J usage is TRBJ2-3; D tentatively fits TRBD1 or TRBD2 (6 bases each). Germline V gene lookup returns CDR1 MNHEY and CDR2 SVGAGI. The CDR3 has 15 residues. V gave up 2 bases and J gave up 2 bases, with 11 bases separating them. The CDR3 sequence: CASSYGGPNTDTQYF. Written as DNA, the CDR3 is TGTGCCAGCAGTTACGGGGGGCCGAACACAGATACGCAGTATTTT.

The CDR3: CAWSDRGRQPQHF. CDR3 nucleotides: TGTGCCTGGAGTGACAGGGGGCGCCAGCCCCAGCATTTT. The chain is built from TRBV30 and TRBJ1-5; 9 nucleotides line up with TRBD1. J lost 7 bases, V lost 1 base, and 2 bases had no gene match. In germline, CDR1 is GTSNPN, CDR2 SVGIG (reference sequence). CDR3 length equals 13 residues. Full variable domain (remainder filled in from reference TRBV30 and TRBJ1-5): SQTIHQWPATLVQPVGSPLSLECTVEGTSNPNLYWYRQAAGRGLQLLFYSVGIGQISSEVPQNLSASRPQDRQFILSSKKLLLSDSGFYLCAWSDRGRQPQHFGDGTRLSIL.

This chain's CDR3 is CASSLAGPTDTQYF. The CDR3 nucleotides read TGTGCCAGCAGCTTAGCGGGGCCCACGGATACGCAGTATTTT. V gene TRBV13 combines with J gene TRBJ2-3; D assignment may be TRBD1 or TRBD2 (5 bases each). V lost 1 base to trimming and J lost 6 bases, with 11 bases between them. The CDR3 has 14 residues. Germline values: CDR1 PRHDT, CDR2 FYEKMQ (reference sequence).